The 31 T cell receptor beta chains below were found in one sample sequenced in a study of blood T cell repertoires in COVID-19. Repertoires were generated with immunoSEQ multiplex PCR, while TCRdb's copy carries only in-frame clones and drops some. Among approximately 110,000 clones listed, about three quarters were seen once. Sequencing input: peripheral blood. The receptors were gathered from a woman aged 70-85 years with acute or convalescent COVID-19.

This chain joins TRBV19 and TRBJ2-7, with TRBD2 as a possible D gene (7 bases). The CDR3 totals 15 residues. Germline V gene data show CDR1 as LNHDA and CDR2 as SQIVND (reference sequence). V gave up 1 base and J gave up 4 bases, with 14 bases separating them. The CDR3 DNA reads TGTGCCAGTAGTATAGTTGCGGGGGCCGAATACGAGCAGTACTTC. Translated: CASSIVAGAEYEQYF.

The rearrangement joins TRBV18 to TRBJ1-1; D is unclear. Trimming left V 2 bases short and J 7 bases short, with 8 bases between. CDR3 size: 12 residues. Germline V CDR1 and CDR2: KGHSH, LQKENI. The CDR3 DNA sequence: TGTGCCAGCTCACCAACCCGGGTTGAAGCTTTCTTT. This sequence encodes CASSPTRVEAFF.

The rearrangement joins TRBV19 to TRBJ2-1; 10 nucleotides agree with TRBD2. V shed 5 bases, J shed 8 bases, and the junction held 12 bases outside the gene matches. This CDR3 has 16 amino acids. Germline V gene data show CDR1 as LNHDA and CDR2 as SQIVND (reference sequence). The chain's CDR3 is CASSREAGGRMDEQFF. The CDR3 nucleotides are TGTGCCAGTAGTCGAGAAGCGGGGGGGCGTATGGATGAGCAGTTCTTC.

V and J are TRBV11-3 and TRBJ2-3; D possibly corresponds to TRBD2 (7 bases). The CDR3 length is 15 residues. Germline V gene data show CDR1 as SGHNT and CDR2 as YENEEA. V lost 4 bases, J lost 2 bases, and 13 bases lay in between. DNA of the CDR3: TGTGCCAGCAGCTCACGGGGGGCCTACACAGATACGCAGTATTTT. It codes for CASSSRGAYTDTQYF.

This clone showed up just a few times. The rearrangement joins TRBV6-5 to TRBJ1-6; D not resolved. Trimming shortened V by 7 bases and J by 1 base, and 11 bases separated the two germline ends. Germline V lookup: CDR1 MNHEY, CDR2 SVGAGI. The CDR3 is 15 residues long. Here the CDR3 DNA reads TGTGCCAGCATGGCAGGTTCATCCTATAATTCACCCCTCCACTTT. Protein: CASMAGSSYNSPLHF.

This clone was detected once. The chain is built from TRBV7-2 and TRBJ1-4, with TRBD1 matching 7 bases. Germline lookup yields CDR1 SGHTA and CDR2 FQGNSA. The junction had 5 bases not matched to a gene; V was cut back by 6 bases and J by 7 bases. The CDR3 sequence is 13 residues long. The CDR3 DNA follows: TGTGCCAGCAGAAGGGGGCAGAGTGAAAAACTGTTTTTT. Its translation: CASRRGQSEKLFF.

The chain couples TRBV18 to TRBJ1-1; possible D gene TRBD1, 5 bases. The V gene lost 4 bases and the J gene lost 1 base, with 13 bases spanning the gap. The CDR3 is 15 residues long. Germline assignment: CDR1 KGHSH and CDR2 LQKENI. CDR3 DNA: TGTGCCAGCTCACGCAATGGGGGGGGGAACACTGAAGCTTTCTTT. This gives the protein CASSRNGGGNTEAFF. Supplemented by reference TRBV18 and TRBJ1-1, the full variable domain reads NAGVMQNPRHLVRRRGQEARLRCSPMKGHSHVYWYRQLPEEGLKFMVYLQKENIIDESGMPKERFSAEFPKEGPSILRIQQVVRGDSAAYFCASSRNGGGNTEAFFGQGTRLTVV.

In its sample, this clone was seen a few times. The J gene is TRBJ1-3, the V gene TRBV7-2; no reliable D call. Germline values: CDR1 SGHTA, CDR2 FQGNSA. The CDR3 runs to 15 residues. V was shortened by 2 bases and J by 0 bases, with 8 bases between the two germline ends. The CDR3 coding sequence is TGTGCCAGCAGCTTACTGCCGAGCTCTGGAAACACCATATATTTT. As protein: CASSLLPSSGNTIYF.

V is TRBV7-6 and J is TRBJ1-3; no clear D gene. Trimming pared 4 bases from V and 2 bases from J, leaving 15 bases between. This CDR3 is 16 amino acids long. From germline, CDR1 is SGHVS and CDR2 FNYEAQ. The CDR3 sequence: CASSSNDKQTGNTIYF. Written as DNA, the CDR3 is TGTGCCAGCAGCTCCAACGACAAGCAAACTGGAAACACCATATATTTT.

The V call is TRBV9, the J call TRBJ2-3; D is ambiguous. Between the trimmed V and J ends, which lost 2 bases and 2 bases, there was a span of 12 bases. The CDR3 is 15 amino acids. Germline CDR1 reads SGDLS; CDR2 reads YYNGEE. The CDR3 loop reads CASSVRVQNTDTQYF. The CDR3 DNA reads TGTGCCAGCAGCGTTCGGGTGCAGAACACAGATACGCAGTATTTT.

The V and J genes are TRBV18 and TRBJ1-5, with 7 bases identical to TRBD1. The length of the CDR3 is 14 residues. Trimming took 2 bases from V and 4 from J; bases not matched to a gene: 2. Per germline, CDR1 KGHSH and CDR2 LQKENI. The CDR3 bases are TGTGCCAGCTCACCAGACAGGGTAAATCAGCCCCAGCATTTT. Protein product: CASSPDRVNQPQHF.

The chain uses TRBV2 and TRBJ1-5; D gene uncertain. Germline V lookup: CDR1 SNHLY, CDR2 FYNNEI. The length of the CDR3 is 13 residues. With 5 bases removed from V and 4 bases from J, the gap between germline ends came to 9 bases. CDR3 sequence: CASSIRGNQPQHF. The CDR3 DNA reads as TGTGCCAGCAGTATTCGGGGAAATCAGCCCCAGCATTTT.

V usage is TRBV18 and J usage is TRBJ2-7; TRBD1 aligns across 7 bases. The length of the CDR3 is 18 residues. J gave up 3 bases and V 5 bases, and 19 bases lay outside the gene matches. Germline CDR1 is KGHSH and CDR2 is LQKENI. For the CDR3, the DNA is TGTGCCAGCTCAGGTCAGGGGCAGGGGGTCTCCGGTTTCTACGAGCAGTACTTC. It encodes CASSGQGQGVSGFYEQYF.

The chain is built from TRBV6-5 and TRBJ2-2; 7 nucleotides match TRBD1. V lost 6 bases and J lost 1; bases outside the gene matches: 5. Germline CDR1 MNHEY, CDR2 SVGAGI. The CDR3 sequence is 15 residues long. CDR3 nucleotide sequence: TGTGCCAGCAGGGGCGGACAGGTGAACACCGGGGAGCTGTTTTTT. Protein sequence: CASRGGQVNTGELFF.

The J gene is TRBJ2-7, the V gene TRBV6-5, with 10 bases aligning to TRBD2. The CDR3 loop spans 15 amino acids. V shed 6 bases and J 0 bases; nucleotides not matched to a gene: 5. The germline gives CDR1 MNHEY, CDR2 SVGAGI. The CDR3: CASRDSGGSSYEQYF. The CDR3, as DNA: TGTGCCAGCAGAGATAGCGGGGGGAGCTCCTACGAGCAGTACTTC.

The V gene is TRBV9, the J gene TRBJ2-3; the match to TRBD1 covers 8 bases. The J segment lost 3 bases and the V segment lost 8 bases, leaving 8 bases of the junction unmatched. The CDR3 totals 14 residues. The germline CDR1 and CDR2 sequences are SGDLS and YYNGEE. The CDR3 loop is CASDRGGRTDTQYF. DNA for the CDR3: TGTGCCAGTGACAGGGGAGGAAGGACAGATACGCAGTATTTT.

The CDR3 here is CASSQDGGINQPQHF. CDR3 DNA: TGTGCCAGCAGCCAAGATGGGGGGATCAATCAGCCCCAGCATTTT. The chain is built from TRBV3-1 (or the pseudogene TRBV3-2) and TRBJ1-5, with a possible D match to TRBD1 (5 bases). The CDR3 spans 15 residues. Looked up from germline, CDR1 is LGHDT and CDR2 is YNNKEL (reference sequence). V was cut by 0 bases and J by 3 bases, with 9 bases left in between.

The rearrangement joins TRBV5-1 to TRBJ1-5; D may be TRBD1 (5 bases). V shed 5 bases and J shed 2 bases, with 11 bases lying between them. This CDR3 region has 14 residues. Germline V gives CDR1 SGHRS, CDR2 YFSETQ. The CDR3 coding sequence is TGCGCCAGCAGTCTAGGGGCGGGCAATCAGCCCCAGCATTTT. Its protein is CASSLGAGNQPQHF.

This clone was observed a handful of times. J is TRBJ2-7 and V is TRBV4-1; possible D gene TRBD2, 6 bases. The CDR3 spans 18 residues. Trimming shortened V by 0 bases and J by 7 bases, and 25 bases separated the two germline ends. Per germline, CDR1 MGHRA and CDR2 YSYEKL. CDR3 in DNA: TGCGCCAGCAGCCAAGATCTTGGGGCCGGGACGGGGGTTTGGGAGCAGTACTTC. Amino acids: CASSQDLGAGTGVWEQYF.

In regard to this clone: Other DNA sequences in the sample encode the same CDR3. The chain uses TRBV7-8 and TRBJ2-1; 8 nucleotides match TRBD2. This CDR3 contains 15 residues. In germline, CDR1 is SGHVS, CDR2 FQNEAQ. V dropped 5 bases and J dropped 4; count of bases not matched to a gene: 7. Written as DNA, the CDR3 is TGTGCCAGCAGCGCCACGGGGGGGCGTTACAATGAGCAGTTCTTC. Amino acids: CASSATGGRYNEQFF.

The chain recombines TRBV4-1 with TRBJ2-7; the match to TRBD2 covers 7 bases. The CDR3 sequence is 13 residues long. Germline CDR1 is MGHRA and CDR2 is YSYEKL. Losses at the gene ends were 1 base for V and 7 bases for J; bases not matched to a gene: 4. CDR3 amino acids: CASSQGEGLEQYF. Here the CDR3 DNA reads TGCGCCAGCAGCCAAGGGGAGGGTCTAGAGCAGTACTTC.

V usage is TRBV27 and J usage is TRBJ2-5, with D perhaps TRBD1 (5 bases). This CDR3 has 13 amino acids. V lost 4 bases and J 7 bases, leaving 13 bases between the germline ends. CDR1 is MNHEY and CDR2 is SMNVEV in the germline V gene (reference sequence). CDR3 DNA: TGTGCCAGCAGTTCTCAGTATACAGGGACCCAGTACTTC. It translates to CASSSQYTGTQYF.

The chain carries TRBV19 and TRBJ1-1; 7 bases agree with TRBD1. CDR1 LNHDA and CDR2 SQIVND come from the germline V gene (reference sequence). Trimming cost V 1 base and J 0 bases; bases outside gene matches: 2. This CDR3 spans 15 amino acids. CDR3 loop: CASSIVGTVNTEAFF. CDR3 DNA sequence: TGTGCCAGTAGTATAGTTGGGACAGTGAACACTGAAGCTTTCTTT. The full variable domain, completed using reference TRBV19 and TRBJ1-1, is DGGITQSPKYLFRKEGQNVTLSCEQNLNHDAMYWYRQDPGQGLRLIYYSQIVNDFQKGDIAEGYSVSREKKESFPLTVTSAQKNPTAFYLCASSIVGTVNTEAFFGQGTRLTVV.

The rearrangement links TRBV12-3 or TRBV12-4 to TRBJ2-1; D may be TRBD1 (6 bases). V lost 6 bases and J lost 9, with 12 bases in between. The CDR3 sequence is 12 residues long. Here the CDR3 DNA reads TGTGCCAGCAGCCGAACAGGGCCTGAGCAGTTCTTC. Translated: CASSRTGPEQFF.

The chain uses TRBV3-1 (or the pseudogene TRBV3-2) and TRBJ2-3; 10 nucleotides match TRBD2. The V gene end was trimmed by 4 bases and the J gene end by 8 bases; junction bases not matched to a gene: 6. In germline, CDR1 is LGHDT, CDR2 YNNKEL (reference sequence). There are 14 residues in the CDR3. CDR3 protein: CASSPSGGAATQYF. The CDR3 DNA is TGTGCCAGCAGCCCCAGCGGGGGGGCCGCTACGCAGTATTTT.

This clone appeared a single time. V is TRBV7-9 and J is TRBJ1-1, with D maybe TRBD1 (5 bases). Germline CDR1 and CDR2: SEHNR and FQNEAQ (reference sequence). This CDR3 is 17 amino acids long. V was cut by 4 bases and J by 4 bases, with 22 bases left in between. The CDR3 spells CASSSTFVRQSTTEAFF. The CDR3 DNA reads TGTGCCAGCAGCTCGACGTTTGTTAGACAGTCGACCACTGAAGCTTTCTTT.

This clone has more than one count but fewer than ten. The chain joins TRBV7-2 to TRBJ1-5; D might be TRBD1 (5 bases). There are 16 residues in the CDR3. Germline-derived CDR1 and CDR2 are SGHTA and FQGNSA. V dropped 5 bases and J dropped 6 bases, with 20 bases sitting between them. The DNA of the CDR3 is TGTGCCAGCAGCCCGGTGGGGGGAGTTTTGGGTCAGCCCCAGCATTTT. This sequence encodes CASSPVGGVLGQPQHF.

The chain links TRBV27 to TRBJ2-1; the D gene is possibly TRBD1 (6 bases). The CDR3 is 14 residues long. Trimming removed 6 bases at V and 6 bases at J, with 15 bases between. CDR1 and CDR2 from the germline V gene are MNHEY and SMNVEV (reference sequence). CDR3 nucleotide sequence: TGTGCCAGCAGCCCATGGACAGCCTCCAATGAGCAGTTCTTC. Protein product: CASSPWTASNEQFF.

The rearrangement joins TRBV9 to TRBJ1-1, with D unresolved. The ends were cut back, 4 bases at V and 1 base at J, with 14 bases in the middle. Germline V gene lookup returns CDR1 SGDLS and CDR2 YYNGEE. This CDR3 contains 15 residues. CDR3 sequence (DNA): TGTGCCAGCAGCCATGAGGCTCGATCGAACACTGAAGCTTTCTTT. Translating gives CASSHEARSNTEAFF.

The V and J genes are TRBV7-9 and TRBJ1-1; the D is unclear. The germline CDR1 and CDR2 sequences are SEHNR and FQNEAQ (reference sequence). The V end lost 3 bases, the J end lost 3 bases, and 5 bases lay between the germline ends. CDR3 length: 12 amino acids. In DNA, the CDR3 is TGTGCCAGCAGCTTCTCGTACACTGAAGCTTTCTTT. It is translated as CASSFSYTEAFF.

The chain carries TRBV3-1 (or the pseudogene TRBV3-2) and TRBJ1-3; 10 bases align to TRBD1. Germline-derived CDR1 and CDR2 are LGHDT and YNNKEL (reference sequence). Losses at the gene ends were 4 bases for V and 4 bases for J; bases not matched to a gene: 1. The length of the CDR3 is 14 residues. The CDR3 is CASSRGQGGNTIYF. The CDR3 coding sequence is TGTGCCAGCAGCCGGGGACAGGGGGGAAACACCATATATTTT.